This record looks at one T cell receptor beta chain sequence and its context. Its antigen is as yet unknown. The study amplified TCR beta CDR3 regions using RNA transcripts. Investigators did first-round RT-PCR with HTBI primers, then second-round multiplex PCR. A single record per CDR3 protein comes from TCRdb applying MiXCR to the multiplex PCR reads. Of tens of thousands of distinct CDR3 sequences in the sample, about half were seen once. PBMCs had their origin in fresh peripheral blood (roughly 11 ml). Trimming cost V 4 bases and J 11 bases, with 19 bases left between them. The CDR3 has 14 amino acids. Germline V lookup: CDR1 SGHAT, CDR2 FQNNGV. The data were taken from a study of Graves' ophthalmopathy and Graves' hyperthyroidism. Whole-study context: Peripheral blood was collected at initial diagnosis, before any treatment. Overall study findings and caveats: Most thyroid-expanded clonotypes exceeding 0.001 frequency were also found in blood. For predicting ophthalmopathy progression, the model had about 64% sensitivity and approximately 72% specificity.

This TCR was recovered from an adult woman with Graves' ophthalmopathy. Sequencing used peripheral blood. The chain combines TRBV11-2 with TRBJ2-3; TRBD1 is a possible D gene (5 bases). The CDR3 DNA reads TGTGCCAGCAGCTCAGTGTGGGGCTCGGGTGAGCAGTATTTT. Translating it yields CASSSVWGSGEQYF. The entire variable domain, with the rest obtained from reference TRBV11-2 and TRBJ2-3, is as follows: EAGVAQSPRYKIIEKRQSVAFWCNPISGHATLYWYQQILGQGPKLLIQFQNNGVVDDSQLPKDRFSAERLKGVDSTLKIQPAKLEDSAVYLCASSSVWGSGEQYFGPGTRLTVL.